This entry lists 18 T cell receptor beta chains sequenced from one sample in a study of cytomegalovirus exposure and HLA in healthy donors. Primers for the PCR totalled 60 Vbeta and 13 Jbeta. Clones were read by immunoSEQ multiplex PCR, and TCRdb kept only the in-frame ones, dropping some. The sample yields 150,000 to 200,000 clones, approximately 80% seen once. The sample taken for sequencing was PBMCs. Every receptor here comes from a woman in her forties in good health and CMV-seropositive.

This chain connects TRBV28 to TRBJ1-4, with 8 bases matching TRBD1. The V segment lost 5 bases and the J segment 2 bases; nucleotides outside the gene matches: 10. Germline V gene sequence: CDR1 MDHEN, CDR2 SYDVKM. This CDR3 contains 17 residues. CDR3 sequence reads: CASSPNPQGATNEKLFF. DNA for the CDR3: TGTGCCAGCAGTCCCAACCCTCAGGGGGCGACTAATGAAAAACTGTTTTTT.

A remark on this clone: Within the sample, other DNA sequences also encode this same CDR3. CDR3 DNA: TGTGCCAGCTCACCCGACAGGGACTATGGCTACACCTTC. Residues: CASSPDRDYGYTF. The V call is TRBV18, the J call TRBJ1-2; TRBD1 matches 7 bases. CDR3 length: 13 residues. V was pared by 3 bases and J by 3 bases, with 1 base of the junction left unmatched. In germline, CDR1 is KGHSH, CDR2 LQKENI.

This chain links TRBV5-6 with TRBJ1-1, with TRBD1 matching over 10 bases. There are 14 residues in the CDR3. Germline loops: CDR1 SGHDT, CDR2 YYEEEE. The V and J ends lost 2 bases and 4 bases, in that order; junction bases with no gene match: 2. The CDR3 DNA follows: TGTGCCAGCAGCTTCCGGGACAGGGGCACTGAAGCTTTCTTT. Amino acids: CASSFRDRGTEAFF.

Points on this clone: The junction departs from the called germline gene at one end, perhaps through a read error. V is TRBV16 and J is TRBJ1-5; 7 bases align to TRBD1. Germline CDR1 is KGHSY and CDR2 is FQNENV. This CDR3 has 15 amino acids. The CDR3 is CANSQSDRLNQPQHF. The CDR3 nucleotides read TGTGCCAACAGCCAATCGGACAGGTTAAATCAGCCCCAGCATTTT.

The V call is TRBV27, the J call TRBJ1-5; 9 positions match TRBD1. With V trimmed by 4 bases and J by 7 bases, 2 bases remained unmatched. Per the germline V gene, CDR1 is MNHEY and CDR2 is SMNVEV (reference sequence). The CDR3 spans 13 residues. This chain's CDR3 is CASSSTGGQPQHF. The CDR3 DNA is TGTGCCAGCAGTTCGACAGGGGGACAGCCCCAGCATTTT.

This rearrangement joins TRBV5-1 to TRBJ1-2; 9 bases agree with TRBD1. This CDR3 comprises 16 residues. V lost 2 bases, J lost 4 bases, and 9 bases stayed unmatched. Germline loops: CDR1 SGHRS, CDR2 YFSETQ. The CDR3 DNA is TGCGCCAGCAGCTTAGGTCCCACAGGGGGCCGCTATGGCTACACCTTC. Amino acid sequence: CASSLGPTGGRYGYTF.

The DNA for the CDR3 is TGTGCCAGCAGCTTCTCCGGGACACCTTACTCGAGCTCTGGAAACACCATATATTTT. Translating it yields CASSFSGTPYSSSGNTIYF. This sequence joins TRBV11-2 and TRBJ1-3; a weak D match, TRBD1 (6 bases). The V end was cut by 3 bases, the J end by 0 bases, with 21 bases between. The CDR3 runs 19 residues. Germline V CDR1 and CDR2: SGHAT, FQNNGV.

The chain carries TRBV10-3 and TRBJ2-1; the match to TRBD1 covers 11 bases. In germline, CDR1 is ENHRY, CDR2 SYGVKD. The junction had 10 bases not matched to a gene; V was cut back by 6 bases and J by 6 bases. CDR3 length: 16 residues. The CDR3 sequence is CAIRTSGTGGRNEQFF. As DNA, the CDR3 is TGTGCCATCAGGACCTCCGGGACAGGGGGACGCAATGAGCAGTTCTTC.

The chain carries TRBV7-9 and TRBJ2-7, with D hard to call. Germline V lookup: CDR1 SEHNR, CDR2 FQNEAQ (reference sequence). Trimming cost V 4 bases and J 3 bases, with 4 bases left between them. This CDR3 comprises 11 residues. The CDR3 spells CASSSYYEQYF. CDR3 DNA sequence: TGTGCCAGCAGCTCTTACTACGAGCAGTACTTC.

The genes are TRBV6-5 and TRBJ1-1; 10 bases map to TRBD1. Looked up from germline, CDR1 is MNHEY and CDR2 is SVGAGI. After removal of 0 bases from V and 5 bases from J, the junction contained 3 bases not matched to a gene. The CDR3 covers 15 residues. CDR3 DNA sequence: TGTGCCAGCAGTTACTCAGGACAGGGGGGAACTGAAGCTTTCTTT. The encoded protein is CASSYSGQGGTEAFF.

The rearrangement links TRBV7-6 to TRBJ2-1; 9 nucleotides line up with TRBD2. With V trimmed by 2 bases and J by 10 bases, 9 bases remained unmatched. CDR1 and CDR2 from the germline V gene are SGHVS and FNYEAQ. The CDR3 has 15 amino acids. CDR3 sequence reads: CASSLLGGGEGEQFF. CDR3 bases: TGTGCCAGCAGCTTATTGGGCGGGGGGGAGGGAGAGCAGTTCTTC.

The chain has TRBV6-1 and TRBJ1-5; a possible D gene is TRBD1 (5 bases). This CDR3 region has 15 residues. Germline CDR1 and CDR2: MNHNS and SASEGT. V was shortened by 6 bases and J by 3 bases, with 15 bases between the two germline ends. The CDR3 coding sequence is TGTGCCAGCAGCCGACAGCGACAAGCCAATCAGCCCCAGCATTTT. Amino acid sequence: CASSRQRQANQPQHF.

V is TRBV12-2 and J is TRBJ1-2; no check of the table's D call, TRBD1, against the DNA was made. TRBV12-2 is listed as a pseudogene. The CDR3 consists of 16 residues. As DNA, the CDR3 is TGTGCAAGTCGTTACGGTAGGACAGGGGTCTCCTATGGCTACACCTTC. It codes for CASRYGRTGVSYGYTF.

This clone turned up a few times. V is TRBV5-4 and J is TRBJ2-3; 10 bases line up with TRBD1. CDR3 size: 14 residues. V was pared by 5 bases and J by 4 bases, with 4 bases of the junction left unmatched. The germline V gene has CDR1 SGHNT and CDR2 YYREEE (reference sequence). The CDR3 spells CASSRQGAADTQYF. CDR3 nucleotide sequence: TGTGCCAGCAGTAGACAGGGGGCGGCAGATACGCAGTATTTT. Full variable domain (outside the CDR3, taken from reference TRBV5-4 and TRBJ2-3): ETGVTQSPTHLIKTRGQQVTLRCSSQSGHNTVSWYQQALGQGPQFIFQYYREEENGRGNFPPRFSGLQFPNYSSELNVNALELDDSALYLCASSRQGAADTQYFGPGTRLTVL.

The chain combines TRBV7-2 with TRBJ1-2; 7 nucleotides align to TRBD1. Germline CDR1 SGHTA, CDR2 FQGNSA. The CDR3 totals 15 residues. V lost 4 bases to trimming and J lost 0 bases; unmatched junction nucleotides: 5. For the CDR3, the DNA is TGTGCCAGCAGCTCACCGGACAGGTCTAACTATGGCTACACCTTC. Translating gives CASSSPDRSNYGYTF.

The chain has TRBV19 and TRBJ1-5, with D uncertain. Germline V gene sequence: CDR1 LNHDA, CDR2 SQIVND (reference sequence). The CDR3 is 14 residues long. V was cut by 4 bases and J by 5 bases, with 12 bases left in between. This CDR3 reads CASSSARLYQPQHF. CDR3 in DNA: TGTGCCAGTAGTAGTGCGAGACTGTATCAGCCCCAGCATTTT.

The V and J genes are TRBV5-4 and TRBJ1-1; D is undetermined. In germline, CDR1 is SGHNT, CDR2 YYREEE (reference sequence). Trimming removed 0 bases from V and 1 base from J, with 10 bases in between. The CDR3 loop spans 15 amino acids. The DNA for the CDR3 is TGTGCCAGCAGCTTGGACGGGAAACAGAACACTGAAGCTTTCTTT. It specifies CASSLDGKQNTEAFF. The complete variable domain, with remaining parts taken from reference TRBV5-4 and TRBJ1-1, reads ETGVTQSPTHLIKTRGQQVTLRCSSQSGHNTVSWYQQALGQGPQFIFQYYREEENGRGNFPPRFSGLQFPNYSSELNVNALELDDSALYLCASSLDGKQNTEAFFGQGTRLTVV.

This clone was seen more than once but under ten times. The chain couples TRBV7-2 to TRBJ2-7; TRBD1 matches 11 bases. CDR1 and CDR2 from the germline V gene are SGHTA and FQGNSA. Germline trimming cut 7 bases from V and 3 bases from J; bases unmatched to any gene: 5. The CDR3 consists of 14 residues. CDR3 sequence reads: CASTLGTGGYEQYF. CDR3 bases: TGTGCCAGCACCCTAGGGACAGGGGGCTACGAGCAGTACTTC.